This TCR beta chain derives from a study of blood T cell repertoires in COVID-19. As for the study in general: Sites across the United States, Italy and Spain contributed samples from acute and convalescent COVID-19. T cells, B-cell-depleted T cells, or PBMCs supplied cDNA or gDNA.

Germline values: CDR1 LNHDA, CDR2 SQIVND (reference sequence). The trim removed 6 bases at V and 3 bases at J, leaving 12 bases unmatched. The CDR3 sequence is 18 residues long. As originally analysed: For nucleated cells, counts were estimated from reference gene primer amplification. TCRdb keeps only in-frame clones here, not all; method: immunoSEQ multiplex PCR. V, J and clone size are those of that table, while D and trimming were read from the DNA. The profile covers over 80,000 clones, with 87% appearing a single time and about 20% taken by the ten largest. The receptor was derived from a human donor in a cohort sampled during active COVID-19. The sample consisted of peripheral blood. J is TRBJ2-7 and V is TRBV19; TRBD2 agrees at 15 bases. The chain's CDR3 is CASSAHGLAGGKYYEQYF. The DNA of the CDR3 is TGTGCCAGTAGCGCCCACGGACTAGCGGGAGGGAAATACTACGAGCAGTACTTC.